This TCR beta chain is drawn from a study of CD8+ T cells in alopecia areata. CDR1 SGDLS and CDR2 YYNGEE come from the germline V gene. The CDR3 runs to 17 residues. The V segment lost 3 bases and the J segment 5 bases; nucleotides outside the gene matches: 14. This clone was counted between two and nine times. Sequencing templates came from extracted RNA that was reverse transcribed into cDNA. Assay: immunoSEQ multiplex PCR; the TCRdb copy retains only in-frame clones and omits some. The repertoire holds over 150,000 clones, 56% seen once, with nearly 5% in the top ten. Separation by sorting yielded CD4+ and CD8+ T cells from PBMCs.

Source material: CD8+ T cells sorted from blood. The TCR originated in a human donor in good health. The V and J genes are TRBV9 and TRBJ2-3; 8 nucleotides align to TRBD2. CDR3 coding DNA: TGTGCCAGCAGCGCTCCGTGGGGGACTAGTCCGCAAGATACGCAGTATTTT. It is translated as CASSAPWGTSPQDTQYF.